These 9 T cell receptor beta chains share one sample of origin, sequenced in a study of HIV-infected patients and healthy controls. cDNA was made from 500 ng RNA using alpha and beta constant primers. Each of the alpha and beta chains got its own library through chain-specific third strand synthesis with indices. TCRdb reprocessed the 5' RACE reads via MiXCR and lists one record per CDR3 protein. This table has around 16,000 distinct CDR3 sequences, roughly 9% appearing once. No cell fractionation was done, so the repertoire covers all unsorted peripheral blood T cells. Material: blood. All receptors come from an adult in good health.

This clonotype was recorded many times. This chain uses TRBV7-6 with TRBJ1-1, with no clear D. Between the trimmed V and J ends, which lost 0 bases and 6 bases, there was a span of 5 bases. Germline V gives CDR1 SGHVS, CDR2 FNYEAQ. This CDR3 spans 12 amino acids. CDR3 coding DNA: TGTGCCAGCAGCTTAGCAGAATCTGAAGCTTTCTTT. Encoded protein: CASSLAESEAFF.

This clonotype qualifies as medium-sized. The CDR3 DNA is TGTGCCAGCAGTTATAGGAATGAGCAGTTCTTC. It is translated as CASSYRNEQFF. The chain employs TRBV6-2 or TRBV6-3 and TRBJ2-1; D is unclear. Trimming pared 3 bases from V and 7 bases from J, leaving 4 bases between. This CDR3 has 11 amino acids. CDR1 is MNHEY, CDR2 SVGEGT, per germline.

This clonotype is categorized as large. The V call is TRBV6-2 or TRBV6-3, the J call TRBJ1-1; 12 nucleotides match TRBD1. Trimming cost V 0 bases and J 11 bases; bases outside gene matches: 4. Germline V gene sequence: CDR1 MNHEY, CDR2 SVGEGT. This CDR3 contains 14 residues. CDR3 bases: TGTGCCAGCAGTTACTCCGGGACAGGGGGCTCTGCTTTCTTT. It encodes CASSYSGTGGSAFF.

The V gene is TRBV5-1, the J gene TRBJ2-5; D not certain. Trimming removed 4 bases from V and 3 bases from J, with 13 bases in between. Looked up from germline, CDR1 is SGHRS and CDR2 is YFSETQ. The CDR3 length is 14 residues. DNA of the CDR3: TGCGCCAGCAGCCGTGGAGCTTTAAAAGAGACCCAGTACTTC. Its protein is CASSRGALKETQYF.

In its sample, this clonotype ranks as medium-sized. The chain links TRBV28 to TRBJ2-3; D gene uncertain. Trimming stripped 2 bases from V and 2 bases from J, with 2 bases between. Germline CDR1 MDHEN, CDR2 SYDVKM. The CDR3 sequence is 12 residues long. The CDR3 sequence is CASSLTTDTQYF. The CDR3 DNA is TGTGCCAGCAGTTTAACCACAGATACGCAGTATTTT.

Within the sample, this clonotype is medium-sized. The CDR3 spells CASSPGLAGPLYTDTQYF. DNA of the CDR3: TGCGCCAGCAGCCCGGGACTAGCGGGCCCCCTTTACACAGATACGCAGTATTTT. The chain employs TRBV10-1 and TRBJ2-3; 12 positions agree with TRBD2. Looked up from germline, CDR1 is WNHNN and CDR2 is SYGVQD (reference sequence). The CDR3 contains 18 residues. The V gene end was trimmed by 6 bases and the J gene end by 2 bases; junction bases not matched to a gene: 12.

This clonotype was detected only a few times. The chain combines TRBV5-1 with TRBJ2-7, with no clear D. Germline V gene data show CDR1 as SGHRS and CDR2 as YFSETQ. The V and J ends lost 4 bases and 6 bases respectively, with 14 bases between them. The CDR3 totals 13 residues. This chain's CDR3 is CASSQGKGSEQYF. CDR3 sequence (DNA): TGCGCCAGCAGCCAAGGCAAGGGATCCGAGCAGTACTTC.

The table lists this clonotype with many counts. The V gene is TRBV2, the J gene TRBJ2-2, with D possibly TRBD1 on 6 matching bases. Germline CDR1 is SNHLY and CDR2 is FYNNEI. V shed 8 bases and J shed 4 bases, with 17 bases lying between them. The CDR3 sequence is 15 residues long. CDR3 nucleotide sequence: TGTGCCAGCCACGGGACATCCCTCTTCACCGGGGAGCTGTTTTTT. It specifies CASHGTSLFTGELFF.

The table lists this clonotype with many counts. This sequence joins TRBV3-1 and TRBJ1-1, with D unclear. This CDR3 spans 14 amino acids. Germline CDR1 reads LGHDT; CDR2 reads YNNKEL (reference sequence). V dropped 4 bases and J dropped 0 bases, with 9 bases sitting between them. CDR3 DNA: TGTGCCAGCAGCCGGTCAGGAATGAACACTGAAGCTTTCTTT. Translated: CASSRSGMNTEAFF.